This T cell receptor beta chain was found in a study of T cells in Graves' hyperthyroidism and ophthalmopathy. Study conclusions and caveats: Researchers found most expanded thyroid clonotypes above 0.001 in blood as well. Ophthalmopathy was predicted by the model a median of approximately 6 months ahead of onset.

V was trimmed by 0 bases and J by 4 bases, leaving 15 bases between them. CDR3 size: 16 residues. CDR1 and CDR2 (germline): MNHNS, SASEGT. What was amplified from RNA transcripts were TCR beta CDR3 regions. TCR CDR3 regions were first amplified by RT-PCR with HTBI primers. Each CDR3 protein is one row after TCRdb ran MiXCR on the multiplex PCR reads. The repertoire holds about half a million distinct CDR3 sequences, 20% to 25% seen once, with about 53% in the top ten. Patients with uncontrolled infections, other autoimmune diseases, pregnancy or lactation were excluded. Fresh peripheral blood, around 9.3 ml, was the source of the PBMCs. In this sample, this clonotype turned up a few times. The antigen is unknown.

The chain employs TRBV6-1 and TRBJ1-2; possible D gene TRBD1, 5 bases. This TCR derives from a woman in her 70s with Graves' ophthalmopathy. The sequencing input was blood. The CDR3 DNA is TGTGCCAGCAGTGAAGCCTCCCGGGGAAGGGGCTATGGCTACACCTTC. Translation gives CASSEASRGRGYGYTF.